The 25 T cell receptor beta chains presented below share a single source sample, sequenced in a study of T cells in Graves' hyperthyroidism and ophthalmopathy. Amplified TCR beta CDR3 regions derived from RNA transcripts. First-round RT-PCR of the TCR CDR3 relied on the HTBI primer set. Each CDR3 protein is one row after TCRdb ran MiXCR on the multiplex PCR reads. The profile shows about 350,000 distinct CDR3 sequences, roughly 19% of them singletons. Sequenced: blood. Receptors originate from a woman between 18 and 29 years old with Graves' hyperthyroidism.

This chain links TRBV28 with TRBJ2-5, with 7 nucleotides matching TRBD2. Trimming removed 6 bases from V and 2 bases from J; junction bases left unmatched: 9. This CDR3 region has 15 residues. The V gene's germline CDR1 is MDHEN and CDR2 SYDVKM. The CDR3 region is CASSSPSGAQETQYF. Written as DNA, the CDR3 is TGTGCCAGCAGCTCGCCTAGCGGAGCTCAAGAGACCCAGTACTTC.

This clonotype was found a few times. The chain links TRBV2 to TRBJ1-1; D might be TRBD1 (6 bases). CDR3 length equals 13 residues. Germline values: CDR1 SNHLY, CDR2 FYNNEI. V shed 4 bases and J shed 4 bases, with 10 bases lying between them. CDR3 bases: TGTGCCAGCAGTGTACAGGGTTCCACTGAAGCTTTCTTT. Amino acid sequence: CASSVQGSTEAFF.

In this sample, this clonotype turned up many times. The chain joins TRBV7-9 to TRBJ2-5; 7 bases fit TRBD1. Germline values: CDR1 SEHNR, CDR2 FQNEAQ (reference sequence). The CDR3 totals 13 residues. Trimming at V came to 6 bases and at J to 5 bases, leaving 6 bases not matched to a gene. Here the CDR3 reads CASRTGTGETQYF. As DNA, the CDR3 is TGTGCCAGCAGGACAGGGACGGGGGAGACCCAGTACTTC.

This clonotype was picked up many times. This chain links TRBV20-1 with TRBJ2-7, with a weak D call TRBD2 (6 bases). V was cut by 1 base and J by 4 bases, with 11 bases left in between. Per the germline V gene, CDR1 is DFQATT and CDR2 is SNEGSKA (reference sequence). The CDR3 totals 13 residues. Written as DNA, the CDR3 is TGCAGTGCTAGAGCCCCTCGGGGGTACGAGCAGTACTTC. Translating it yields CSARAPRGYEQYF.

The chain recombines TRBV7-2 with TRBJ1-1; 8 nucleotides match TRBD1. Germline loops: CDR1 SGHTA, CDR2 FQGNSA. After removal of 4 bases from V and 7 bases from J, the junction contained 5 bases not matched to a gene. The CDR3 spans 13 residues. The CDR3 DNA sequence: TGTGCCAGCAGCTCGACAGGGGATGGTGAAGCTTTCTTT. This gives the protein CASSSTGDGEAFF.

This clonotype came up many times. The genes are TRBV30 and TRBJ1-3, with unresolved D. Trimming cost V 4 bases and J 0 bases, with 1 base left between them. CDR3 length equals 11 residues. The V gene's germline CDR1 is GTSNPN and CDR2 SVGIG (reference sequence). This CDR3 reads CAWTSGNTIYF. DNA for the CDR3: TGTGCCTGGACCTCTGGAAACACCATATATTTT.

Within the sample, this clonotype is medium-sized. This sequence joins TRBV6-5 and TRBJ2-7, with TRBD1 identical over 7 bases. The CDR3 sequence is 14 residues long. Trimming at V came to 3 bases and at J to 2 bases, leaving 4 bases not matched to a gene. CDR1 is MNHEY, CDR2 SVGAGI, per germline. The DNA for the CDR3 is TGTGCCAGCAGTTATGAGACAGGGACCTACGAGCAGTACTTC. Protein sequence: CASSYETGTYEQYF.

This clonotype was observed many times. As DNA, the CDR3 is TGTGCCAGCAGCTTGACTGGGGGGCTAAGAGGGACTGAAGCTTTCTTT. Protein product: CASSLTGGLRGTEAFF. This chain connects TRBV5-5 to TRBJ1-1; maybe TRBD1 (6 bases). V shed 1 base and J shed 5 bases, with 18 bases lying between them. This CDR3 is built from 16 residues. Germline V CDR1 and CDR2: SGHKS, YYEKEE (reference sequence).

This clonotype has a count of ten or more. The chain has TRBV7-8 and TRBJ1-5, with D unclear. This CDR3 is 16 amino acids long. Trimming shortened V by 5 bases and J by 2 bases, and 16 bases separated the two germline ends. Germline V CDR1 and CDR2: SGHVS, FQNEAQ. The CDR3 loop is CASSPIRIVGNQPQHF. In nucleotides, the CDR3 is TGTGCCAGCAGCCCCATAAGGATCGTAGGCAATCAGCCCCAGCATTTT.

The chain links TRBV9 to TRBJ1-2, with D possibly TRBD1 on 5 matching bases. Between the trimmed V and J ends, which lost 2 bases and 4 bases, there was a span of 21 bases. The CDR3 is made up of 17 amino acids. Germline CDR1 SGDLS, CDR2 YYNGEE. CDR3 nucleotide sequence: TGTGCCAGCAGCGTTGGGGGGACCCACCCCCCGCCCTATGGCTACACCTTC. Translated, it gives CASSVGGTHPPPYGYTF.

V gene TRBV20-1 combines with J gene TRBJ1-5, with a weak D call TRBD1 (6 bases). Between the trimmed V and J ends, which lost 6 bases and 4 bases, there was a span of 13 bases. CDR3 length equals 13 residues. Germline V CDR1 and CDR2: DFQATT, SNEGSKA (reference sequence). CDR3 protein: CSALGQKNQPQHF. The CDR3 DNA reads TGCAGTGCCCTAGGACAGAAAAATCAGCCCCAGCATTTT.

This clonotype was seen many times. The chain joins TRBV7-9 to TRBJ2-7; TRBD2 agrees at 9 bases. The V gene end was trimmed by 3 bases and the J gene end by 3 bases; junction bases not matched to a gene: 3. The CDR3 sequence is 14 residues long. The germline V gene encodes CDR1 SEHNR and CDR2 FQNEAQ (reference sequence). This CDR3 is CASSLASGDYEQYF. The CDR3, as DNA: TGTGCCAGCAGCTTGGCTAGCGGGGACTACGAGCAGTACTTC. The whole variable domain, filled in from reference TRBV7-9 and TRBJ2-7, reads DTGVSQNPRHKITKRGQNVTFRCDPISEHNRLYWYRQTLGQGPEFLTYFQNEAQLEKSRLLSDRFSAERPKGSFSTLEIQRTEQGDSAMYLCASSLASGDYEQYFGPGTRLTVT.

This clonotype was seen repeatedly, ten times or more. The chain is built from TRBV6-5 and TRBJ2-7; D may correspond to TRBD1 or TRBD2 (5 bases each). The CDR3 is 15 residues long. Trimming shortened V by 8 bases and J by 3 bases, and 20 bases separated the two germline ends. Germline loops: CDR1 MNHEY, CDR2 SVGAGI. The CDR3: CASRIIGRELYEQYF. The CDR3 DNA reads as TGTGCCAGCCGCATCATAGGCAGGGAGCTCTACGAGCAGTACTTC.

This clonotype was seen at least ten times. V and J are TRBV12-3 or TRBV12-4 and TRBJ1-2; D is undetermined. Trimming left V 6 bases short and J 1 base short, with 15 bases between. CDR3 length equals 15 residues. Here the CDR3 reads CASSPAYSGNYGYTF. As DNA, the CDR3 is TGTGCCAGCAGCCCTGCTTACTCGGGTAACTATGGCTACACCTTC.

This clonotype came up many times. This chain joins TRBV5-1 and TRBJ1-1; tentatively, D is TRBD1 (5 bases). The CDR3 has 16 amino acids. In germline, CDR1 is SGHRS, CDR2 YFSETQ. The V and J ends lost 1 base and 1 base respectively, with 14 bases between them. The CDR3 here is CASSLNGGLANTEAFF. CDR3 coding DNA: TGCGCCAGCAGCTTGAATGGGGGGTTAGCGAACACTGAAGCTTTCTTT.

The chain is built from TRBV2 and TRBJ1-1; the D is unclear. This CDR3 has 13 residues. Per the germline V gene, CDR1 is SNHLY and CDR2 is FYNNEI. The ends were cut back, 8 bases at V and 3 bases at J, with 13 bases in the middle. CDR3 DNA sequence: TGTGCCAGCCTCAAGGAGAGGGACACTGAAGCTTTCTTT. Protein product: CASLKERDTEAFF.

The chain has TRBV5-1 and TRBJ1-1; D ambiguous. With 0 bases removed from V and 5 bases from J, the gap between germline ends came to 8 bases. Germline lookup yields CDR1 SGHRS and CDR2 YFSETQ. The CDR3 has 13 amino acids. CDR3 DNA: TGCGCCAGCAGCTTGGAAAGGTTGACTGAAGCTTTCTTT. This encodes CASSLERLTEAFF.

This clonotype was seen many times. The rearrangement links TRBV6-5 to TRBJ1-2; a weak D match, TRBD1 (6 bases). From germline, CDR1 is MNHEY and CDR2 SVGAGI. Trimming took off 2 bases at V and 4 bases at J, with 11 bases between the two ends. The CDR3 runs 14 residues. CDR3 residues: CASSYRTALYGYTF. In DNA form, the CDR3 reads TGTGCCAGCAGTTACCGGACAGCTCTCTATGGCTACACCTTC.

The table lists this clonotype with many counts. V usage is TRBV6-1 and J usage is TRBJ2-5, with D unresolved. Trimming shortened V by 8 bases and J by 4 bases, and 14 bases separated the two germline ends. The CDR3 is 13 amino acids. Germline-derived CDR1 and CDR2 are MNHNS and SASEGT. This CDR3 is CASPPGLGETQYF. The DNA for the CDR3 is TGTGCCAGCCCACCGGGCCTAGGAGAGACCCAGTACTTC.

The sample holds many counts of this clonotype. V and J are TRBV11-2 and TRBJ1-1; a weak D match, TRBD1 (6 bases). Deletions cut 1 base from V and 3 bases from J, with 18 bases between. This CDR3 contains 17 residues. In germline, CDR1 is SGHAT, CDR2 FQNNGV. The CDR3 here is CASSLGGLGGRYTEAFF. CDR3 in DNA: TGTGCCAGCAGCTTAGGGGGTTTGGGGGGCCGGTACACTGAAGCTTTCTTT.

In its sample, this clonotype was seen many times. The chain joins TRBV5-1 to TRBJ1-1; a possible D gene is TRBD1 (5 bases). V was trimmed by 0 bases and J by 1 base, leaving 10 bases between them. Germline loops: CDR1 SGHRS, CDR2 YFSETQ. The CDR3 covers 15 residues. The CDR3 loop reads CASSLGPGRNTEAFF. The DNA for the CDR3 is TGCGCCAGCAGCTTGGGACCGGGACGGAACACTGAAGCTTTCTTT.

CDR3 protein: CSASPYGGGTGISGANVLTF. CDR3 sequence (DNA): TGCAGTGCTAGCCCCTATGGGGGGGGGACAGGGATATCTGGGGCCAACGTCCTGACTTTC. The rearrangement links TRBV20-1 to TRBJ2-6, with 9 bases that match TRBD1. This CDR3 is 20 amino acids long. V dropped 3 bases and J dropped 1; count of bases not matched to a gene: 16. The germline gives CDR1 DFQATT, CDR2 SNEGSKA (reference sequence).

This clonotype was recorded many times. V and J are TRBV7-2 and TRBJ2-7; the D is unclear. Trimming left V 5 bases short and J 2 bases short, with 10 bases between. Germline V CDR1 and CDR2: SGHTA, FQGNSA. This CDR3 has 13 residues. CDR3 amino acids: CASSRDQPYEQYF. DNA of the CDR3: TGTGCCAGCAGCAGGGATCAACCCTACGAGCAGTACTTC.

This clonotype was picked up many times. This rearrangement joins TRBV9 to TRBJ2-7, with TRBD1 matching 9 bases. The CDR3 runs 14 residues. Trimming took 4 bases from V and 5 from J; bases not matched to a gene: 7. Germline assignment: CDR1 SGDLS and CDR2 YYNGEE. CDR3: CASSPRDRVDEQYF. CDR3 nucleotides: TGTGCCAGCAGCCCCCGGGACAGGGTGGACGAGCAGTACTTC.

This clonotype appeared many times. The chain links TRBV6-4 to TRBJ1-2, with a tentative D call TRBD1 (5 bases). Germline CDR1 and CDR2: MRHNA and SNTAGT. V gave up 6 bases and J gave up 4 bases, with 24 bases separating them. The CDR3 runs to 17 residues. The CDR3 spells CASRGEAHRKTGYGYTF. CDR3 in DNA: TGTGCCAGCAGGGGGGAGGCGCACAGGAAGACCGGCTATGGCTACACCTTC.